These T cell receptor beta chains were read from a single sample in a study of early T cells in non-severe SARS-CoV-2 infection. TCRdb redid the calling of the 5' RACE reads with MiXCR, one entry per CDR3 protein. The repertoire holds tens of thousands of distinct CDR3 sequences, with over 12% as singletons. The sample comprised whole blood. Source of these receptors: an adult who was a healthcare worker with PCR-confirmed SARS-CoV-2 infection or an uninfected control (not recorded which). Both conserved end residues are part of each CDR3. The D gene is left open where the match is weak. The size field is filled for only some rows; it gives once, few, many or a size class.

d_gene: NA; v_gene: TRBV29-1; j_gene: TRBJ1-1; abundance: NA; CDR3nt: TGCAGCGTTGAAAACAGGTTCGCTGAAGCTTTCTTT; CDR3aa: CSVENRFAEAFF
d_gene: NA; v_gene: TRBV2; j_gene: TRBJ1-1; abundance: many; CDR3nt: TGTGCCAGCAGTGAAGCCGATAACTCCTTTCGAGAAGCTTTCTTT; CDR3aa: CASSEADNSFREAFF
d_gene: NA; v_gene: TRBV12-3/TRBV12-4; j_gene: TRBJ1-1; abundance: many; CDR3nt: TGTGCCAGCCTCGACAGCCTGAACACTGAAGCTTTCTTT; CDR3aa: CASLDSLNTEAFF
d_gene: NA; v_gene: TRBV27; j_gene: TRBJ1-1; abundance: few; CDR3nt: TGTGCCAGCAGTTTATATGGCGCACAGGCGACGAACACTGAAGCTTTCTTT; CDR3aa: CASSLYGAQATNTEAFF
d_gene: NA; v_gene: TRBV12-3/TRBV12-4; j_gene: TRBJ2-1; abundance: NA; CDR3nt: TGTGCCAGCAGTTTAGCCAGATCGATGGGGTTCTTC; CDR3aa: CASSLARSMGFF
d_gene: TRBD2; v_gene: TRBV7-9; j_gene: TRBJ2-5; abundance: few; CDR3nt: TGTGCCAGCAGCTTATGGCGGGGGGGCGAGACCCAGTACTTC; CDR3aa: CASSLWRGGETQYF
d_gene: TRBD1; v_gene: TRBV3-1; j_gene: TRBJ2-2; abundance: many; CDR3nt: TGTGCCAGCAGCCAGCCCGGGACAGGGAACACCGGGGAGCTGTTTTTT; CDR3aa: CASSQPGTGNTGELFF
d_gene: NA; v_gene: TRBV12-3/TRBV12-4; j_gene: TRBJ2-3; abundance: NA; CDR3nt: TGTGCCAGCAGTTTTCGGGGGATCACAGATACGCAGTATTTT; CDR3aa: CASSFRGITDTQYF
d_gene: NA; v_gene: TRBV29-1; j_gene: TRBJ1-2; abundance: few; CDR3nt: TGCAGCGTTGAACTTAGTTCCACTAACTATGGCTACACCTTC; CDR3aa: CSVELSSTNYGYTF
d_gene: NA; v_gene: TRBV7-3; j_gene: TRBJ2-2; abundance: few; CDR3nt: TGTGCCAGCAGCTCCCCCGACACCGGGGAGCTGTTTTTT; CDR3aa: CASSSPDTGELFF
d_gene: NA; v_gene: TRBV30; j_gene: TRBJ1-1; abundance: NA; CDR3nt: TGTGCCTGGACCGTACTACCCAGGGAGCCTGAAGCTTTCTTT; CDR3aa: CAWTVLPREPEAFF
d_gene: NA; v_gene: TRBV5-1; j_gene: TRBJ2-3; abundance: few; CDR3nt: TGCGCCAGCAGCTCAGGACTGGAAGATACGCAGTATTTT; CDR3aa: CASSSGLEDTQYF
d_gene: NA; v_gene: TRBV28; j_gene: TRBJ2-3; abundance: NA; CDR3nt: TGTGCCAGCAGTTTAAACAGGGTCACAGATACGCAGTATTTT; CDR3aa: CASSLNRVTDTQYF
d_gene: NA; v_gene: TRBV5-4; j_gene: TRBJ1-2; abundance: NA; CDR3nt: TGTGCCAGCAGCTTGGATGTTCCCAGAGGTGGGGATGGCTACACCTTC; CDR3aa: CASSLDVPRGGDGYTF
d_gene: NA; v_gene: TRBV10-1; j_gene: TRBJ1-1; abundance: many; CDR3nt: TGCGCCAGCAGTGAGTCGCAAGGGGCTGAAGCTTTCTTT; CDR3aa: CASSESQGAEAFF
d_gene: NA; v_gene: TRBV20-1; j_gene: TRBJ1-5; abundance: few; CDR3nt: TGCAGTGCTAGAGACCAGGGATCTCAGCCCCAGCATTTT; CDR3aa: CSARDQGSQPQHF
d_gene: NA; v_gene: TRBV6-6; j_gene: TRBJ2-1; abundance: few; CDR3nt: TGTGCCAGCAGTTACTCGAGGAGGGGGTACAATGAGCAGTTCTTC; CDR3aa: CASSYSRRGYNEQFF
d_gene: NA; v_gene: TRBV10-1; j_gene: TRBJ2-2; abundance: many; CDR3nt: TGCGCCACCGGGACAAACGAGAACACCGGGGAGCTGTTTTTT; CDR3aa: CATGTNENTGELFF
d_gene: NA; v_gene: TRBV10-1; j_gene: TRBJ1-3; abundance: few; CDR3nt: TGCGCCAGCAGTGAGTCCGGACGAGAGGGCACCTCTGGAAACACCATATATTTT; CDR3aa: CASSESGREGTSGNTIYF
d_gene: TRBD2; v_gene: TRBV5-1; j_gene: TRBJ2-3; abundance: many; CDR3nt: TGCGCCAGCAGCTTGAGAGGCGCGGGGGTTCTTCCAGATACGCAGTATTTT; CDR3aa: CASSLRGAGVLPDTQYF
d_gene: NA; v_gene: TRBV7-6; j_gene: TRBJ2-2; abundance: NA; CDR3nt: TGTGCCAGCAGCTTAGTCTCACAGGGCGACTGGGCCGGGGAGCTGTTTTTT; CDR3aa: CASSLVSQGDWAGELFF
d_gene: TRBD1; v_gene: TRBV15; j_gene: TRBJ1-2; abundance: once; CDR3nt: TGTGCCACCGGAATGACAGGGCTTTATGGCTACACCTTC; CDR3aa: CATGMTGLYGYTF
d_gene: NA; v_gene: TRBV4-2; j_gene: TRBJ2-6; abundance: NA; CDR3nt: TGTGCCAGCAGCCAGGACCGGGACCCCTCTGGGGCCAACGTCCTGACTTTC; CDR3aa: CASSQDRDPSGANVLTF
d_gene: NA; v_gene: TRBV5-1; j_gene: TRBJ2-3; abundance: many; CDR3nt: TGCGCCACCTCGGGGGGCCAGGATACGCAGTATTTT; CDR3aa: CATSGGQDTQYF
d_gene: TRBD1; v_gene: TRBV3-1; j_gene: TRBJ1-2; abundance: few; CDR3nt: TGTGCCAGCAGCCACCGGGACAGGGGTGGCTACACCTTC; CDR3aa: CASSHRDRGGYTF
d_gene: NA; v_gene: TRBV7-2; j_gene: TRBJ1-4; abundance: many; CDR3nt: TGTGCCAGCAGCTCCGACAGGAGAGAAAAACTGTTTTTT; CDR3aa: CASSSDRREKLFF
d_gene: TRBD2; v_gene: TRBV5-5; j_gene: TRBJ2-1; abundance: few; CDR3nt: TGTGCCAGCAGCCACCGGGGGGTCCGCTCCTACAATGAGCAGTTCTTC; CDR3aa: CASSHRGVRSYNEQFF
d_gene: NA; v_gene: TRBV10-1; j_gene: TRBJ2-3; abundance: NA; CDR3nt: TGCGCCAGCAGTGACCCGCTGGGCAACACAGATACGCAGTATTTT; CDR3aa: CASSDPLGNTDTQYF